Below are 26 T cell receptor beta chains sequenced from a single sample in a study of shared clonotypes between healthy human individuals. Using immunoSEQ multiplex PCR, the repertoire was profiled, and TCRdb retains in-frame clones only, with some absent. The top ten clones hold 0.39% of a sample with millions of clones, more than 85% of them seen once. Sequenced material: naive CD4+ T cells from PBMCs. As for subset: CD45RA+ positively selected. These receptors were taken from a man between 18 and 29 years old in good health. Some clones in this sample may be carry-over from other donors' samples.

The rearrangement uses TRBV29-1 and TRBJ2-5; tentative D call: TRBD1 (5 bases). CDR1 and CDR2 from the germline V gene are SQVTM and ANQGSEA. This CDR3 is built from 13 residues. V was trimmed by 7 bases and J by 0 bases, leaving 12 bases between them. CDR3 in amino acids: CSGGHPYQETQYF. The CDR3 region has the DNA TGCAGCGGCGGACATCCGTACCAAGAGACCCAGTACTTC.

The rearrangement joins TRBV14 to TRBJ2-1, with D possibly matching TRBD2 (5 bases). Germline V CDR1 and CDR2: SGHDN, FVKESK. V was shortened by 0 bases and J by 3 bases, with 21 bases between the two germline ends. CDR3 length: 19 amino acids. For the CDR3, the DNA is TGTGCCAGCAGCCAAGATTTCCTTAGAGCGGCGAGGGTCTACAATGAGCAGTTCTTC. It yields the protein CASSQDFLRAARVYNEQFF.

This CDR3 reads CASVQTGLNTEAFF. CDR3 coding DNA: TGTGCTAGTGTTCAGACAGGATTGAACACTGAAGCTTTCTTT. The chain recombines TRBV12-5 with TRBJ1-1, with D possibly TRBD1 on 6 matching bases. The CDR3 extends over 14 amino acids. With 7 bases removed from V and 0 bases from J, the gap between germline ends came to 12 bases. The germline V gene has CDR1 LGHNT and CDR2 FRNRAP.

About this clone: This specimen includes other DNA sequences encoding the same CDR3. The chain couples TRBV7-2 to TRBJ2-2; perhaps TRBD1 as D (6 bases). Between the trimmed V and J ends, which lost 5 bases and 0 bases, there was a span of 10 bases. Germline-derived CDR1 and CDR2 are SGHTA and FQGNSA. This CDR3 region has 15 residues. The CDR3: CASSLGQPNTGELFF. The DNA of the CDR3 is TGTGCCAGCAGCCTTGGACAGCCGAACACCGGGGAGCTGTTTTTT. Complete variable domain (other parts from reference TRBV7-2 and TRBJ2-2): GAGVSQSPSNKVTEKGKDVELRCDPISGHTALYWYRQSLGQGLEFLIYFQGNSAPDKSGLPSDRFSAERTGGSVSTLTIQRTQQEDSAVYLCASSLGQPNTGELFFGEGSRLTVL.

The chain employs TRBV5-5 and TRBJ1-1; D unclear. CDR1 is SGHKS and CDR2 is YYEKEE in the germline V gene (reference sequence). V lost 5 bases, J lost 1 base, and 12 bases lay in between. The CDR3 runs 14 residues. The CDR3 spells CASSSRRGNTEAFF. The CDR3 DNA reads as TGTGCCAGCAGTTCCAGGCGAGGGAACACTGAAGCTTTCTTT.

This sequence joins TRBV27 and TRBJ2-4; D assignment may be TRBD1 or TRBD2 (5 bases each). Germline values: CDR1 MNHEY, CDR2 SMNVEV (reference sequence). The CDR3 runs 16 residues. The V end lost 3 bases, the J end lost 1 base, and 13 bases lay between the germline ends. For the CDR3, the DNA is TGTGCCAGCAGTTTGACCGGGACCGCGGCCAAAAACATTCAGTACTTC. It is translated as CASSLTGTAAKNIQYF.

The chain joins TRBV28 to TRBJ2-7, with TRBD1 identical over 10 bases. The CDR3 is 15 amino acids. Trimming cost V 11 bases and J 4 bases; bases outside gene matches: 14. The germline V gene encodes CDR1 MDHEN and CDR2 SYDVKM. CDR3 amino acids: CASITSGTGVYEQYF. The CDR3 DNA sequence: TGTGCCTCAATAACCTCCGGGACAGGGGTGTACGAGCAGTACTTC.

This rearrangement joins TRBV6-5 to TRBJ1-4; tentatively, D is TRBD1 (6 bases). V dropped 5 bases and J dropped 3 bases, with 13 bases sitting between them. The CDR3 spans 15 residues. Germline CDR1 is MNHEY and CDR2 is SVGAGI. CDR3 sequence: CASSRAGAANEKLFF. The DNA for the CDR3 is TGTGCCAGCAGTCGTGCAGGGGCGGCTAATGAAAAACTGTTTTTT.

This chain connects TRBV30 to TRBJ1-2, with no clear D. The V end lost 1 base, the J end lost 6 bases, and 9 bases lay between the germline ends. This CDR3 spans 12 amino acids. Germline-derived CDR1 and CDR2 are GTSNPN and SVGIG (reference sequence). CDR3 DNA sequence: TGTGCCTGGAGTGGGGGTATCCATGGCTACACCTTC. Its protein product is CAWSGGIHGYTF.

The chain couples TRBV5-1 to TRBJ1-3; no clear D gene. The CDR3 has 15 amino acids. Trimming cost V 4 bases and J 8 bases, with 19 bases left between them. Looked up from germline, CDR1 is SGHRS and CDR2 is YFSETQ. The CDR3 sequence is CASSPARARRDTIYF. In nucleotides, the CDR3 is TGCGCCAGCAGCCCCGCACGGGCACGAAGGGACACCATATATTTT.

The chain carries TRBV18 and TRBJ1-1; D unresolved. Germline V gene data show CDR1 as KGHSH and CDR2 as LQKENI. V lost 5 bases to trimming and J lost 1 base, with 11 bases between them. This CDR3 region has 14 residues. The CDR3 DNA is TGTGCCAGCTCATCCTCCGACAAGAACACTGAAGCTTTCTTT. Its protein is CASSSSDKNTEAFF.

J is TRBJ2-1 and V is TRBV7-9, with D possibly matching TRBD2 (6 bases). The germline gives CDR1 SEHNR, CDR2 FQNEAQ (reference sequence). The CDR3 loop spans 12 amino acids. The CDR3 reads CASGSLYNEQFF. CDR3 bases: TGTGCTAGCGGATCGCTCTACAATGAGCAGTTCTTC. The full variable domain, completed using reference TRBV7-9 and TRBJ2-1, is DTGVSQNPRHKITKRGQNVTFRCDPISEHNRLYWYRQTLGQGPEFLTYFQNEAQLEKSRLLSDRFSAERPKGSFSTLEIQRTEQGDSAMYLCASGSLYNEQFFGPGTRLTVL.

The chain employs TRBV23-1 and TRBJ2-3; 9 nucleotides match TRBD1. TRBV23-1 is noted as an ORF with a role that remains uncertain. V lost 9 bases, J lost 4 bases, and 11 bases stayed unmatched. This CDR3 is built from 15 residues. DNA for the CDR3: TGCGCCAGTGGGTCTTTGGACAGGGGACCAGATACGCAGTATTTT. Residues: CASGSLDRGPDTQYF.

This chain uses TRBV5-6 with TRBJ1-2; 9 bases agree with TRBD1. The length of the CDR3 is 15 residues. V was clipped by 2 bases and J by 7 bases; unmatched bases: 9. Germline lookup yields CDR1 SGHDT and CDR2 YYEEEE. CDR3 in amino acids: CASSFRDREVFGYTF. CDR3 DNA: TGTGCCAGCAGCTTTAGGGACAGGGAGGTGTTTGGCTACACCTTC.

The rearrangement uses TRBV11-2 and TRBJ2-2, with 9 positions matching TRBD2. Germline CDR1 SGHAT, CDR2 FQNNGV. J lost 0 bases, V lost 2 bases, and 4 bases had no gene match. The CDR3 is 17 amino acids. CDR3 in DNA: TGTGCCAGCAGCTTAATGCTAGCGGGATCGAACACCGGGGAGCTGTTTTTT. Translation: CASSLMLAGSNTGELFF.

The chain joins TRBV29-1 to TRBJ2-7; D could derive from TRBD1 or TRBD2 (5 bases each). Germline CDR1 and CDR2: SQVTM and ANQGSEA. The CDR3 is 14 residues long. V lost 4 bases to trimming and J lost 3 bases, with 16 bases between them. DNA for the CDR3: TGCAGCGTTGGGGAATCGGGACCGCGCTACGAGCAGTACTTC. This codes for CSVGESGPRYEQYF.

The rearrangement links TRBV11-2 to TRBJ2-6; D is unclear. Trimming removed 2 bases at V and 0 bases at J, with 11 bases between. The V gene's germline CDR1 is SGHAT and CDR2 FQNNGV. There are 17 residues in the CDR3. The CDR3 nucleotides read TGTGCCAGCAGCTTACTCAGTGCCTCCTCTGGGGCCAACGTCCTGACTTTC. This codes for CASSLLSASSGANVLTF.

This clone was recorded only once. The CDR3 spells CASSPDRRNTGELFF. Written as DNA, the CDR3 is TGCGCCAGCAGCCCGGACAGGCGAAACACCGGGGAGCTGTTTTTT. This chain links TRBV5-1 with TRBJ2-2; TRBD1 matches 7 bases. After removal of 4 bases from V and 2 bases from J, the junction contained 5 bases not matched to a gene. The germline CDR1 and CDR2 sequences are SGHRS and YFSETQ. The CDR3 extends over 15 amino acids.

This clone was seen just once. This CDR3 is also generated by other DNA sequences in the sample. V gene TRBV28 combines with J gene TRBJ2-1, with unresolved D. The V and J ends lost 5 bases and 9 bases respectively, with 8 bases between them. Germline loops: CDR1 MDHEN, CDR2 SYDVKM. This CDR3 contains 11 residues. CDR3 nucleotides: TGTGCCAGCAGTCTGGAAGGTGAGCAGTTCTTC. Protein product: CASSLEGEQFF.

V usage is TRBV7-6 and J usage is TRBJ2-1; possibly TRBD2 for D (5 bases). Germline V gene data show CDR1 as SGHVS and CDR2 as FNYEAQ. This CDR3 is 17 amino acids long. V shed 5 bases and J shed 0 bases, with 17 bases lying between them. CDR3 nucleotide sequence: TGTGCCAGCAGCCCCACACCCTACCGGGGCTCCTACAATGAGCAGTTCTTC. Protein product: CASSPTPYRGSYNEQFF.

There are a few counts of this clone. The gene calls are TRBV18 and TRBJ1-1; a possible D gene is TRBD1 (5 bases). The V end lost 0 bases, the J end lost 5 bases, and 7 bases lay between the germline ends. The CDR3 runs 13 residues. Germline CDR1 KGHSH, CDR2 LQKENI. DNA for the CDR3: TGTGCCAGCTCACCACCGGGGGAAACTGAAGCTTTCTTT. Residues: CASSPPGETEAFF.

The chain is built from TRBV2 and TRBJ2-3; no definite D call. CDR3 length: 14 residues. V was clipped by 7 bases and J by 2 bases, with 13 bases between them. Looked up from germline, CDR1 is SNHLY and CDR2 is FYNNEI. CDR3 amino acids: CASTPEQNTDTQYF. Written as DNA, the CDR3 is TGTGCCAGCACCCCAGAACAGAACACAGATACGCAGTATTTT.

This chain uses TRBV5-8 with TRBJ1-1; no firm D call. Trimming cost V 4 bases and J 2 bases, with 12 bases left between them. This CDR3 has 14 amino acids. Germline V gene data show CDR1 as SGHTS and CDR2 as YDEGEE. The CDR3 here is CASSLSPANTEAFF. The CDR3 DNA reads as TGTGCCAGCAGCCTCTCCCCGGCCAACACTGAAGCTTTCTTT.

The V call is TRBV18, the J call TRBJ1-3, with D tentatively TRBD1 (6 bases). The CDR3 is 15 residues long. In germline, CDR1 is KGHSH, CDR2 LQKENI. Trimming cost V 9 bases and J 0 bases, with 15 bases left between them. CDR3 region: CASTNDRSSGNTIYF. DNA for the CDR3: TGTGCCAGTACAAACGACAGGTCCTCTGGAAACACCATATATTTT.

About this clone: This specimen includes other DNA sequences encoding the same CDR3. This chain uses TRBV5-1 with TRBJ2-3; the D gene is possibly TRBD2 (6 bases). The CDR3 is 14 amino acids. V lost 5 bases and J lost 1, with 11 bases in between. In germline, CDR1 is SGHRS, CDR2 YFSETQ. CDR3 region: CASSFPGGTDTQYF. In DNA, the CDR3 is TGCGCCAGCAGTTTTCCGGGAGGCACAGATACGCAGTATTTT.

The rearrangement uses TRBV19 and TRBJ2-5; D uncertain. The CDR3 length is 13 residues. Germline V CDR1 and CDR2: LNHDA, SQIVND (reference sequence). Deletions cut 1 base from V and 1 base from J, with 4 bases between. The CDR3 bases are TGTGCCAGTAGTATAGCGGGCCAAGAGACCCAGTACTTC. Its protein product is CASSIAGQETQYF. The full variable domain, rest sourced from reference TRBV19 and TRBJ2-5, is DGGITQSPKYLFRKEGQNVTLSCEQNLNHDAMYWYRQDPGQGLRLIYYSQIVNDFQKGDIAEGYSVSREKKESFPLTVTSAQKNPTAFYLCASSIAGQETQYFGPGTRLLVL.